This entry is about one TCR beta chain. A junction end diverges from the germline sequence, so it may reflect a read error. The data belong to a study of identical twins. After template switching added a universal primer site, the resulting cDNA carried unique molecular identifiers. In TCRdb, the 5' RACE reads were re-called with MiXCR into one record per CDR3 protein. Altogether about 150,000 distinct CDR3 sequences are present, roughly 3.5% being singletons, with the ten largest covering 8.1%. Sequencing was done on a sample of memory T cells sorted from blood. This receptor was identified in a man younger than 35 in good health.

CDR3 protein: CASSLSNERFF. CDR3 in DNA: TGTGCCAGCAGTTTAAGCAATGAGCGGTTCTTC. The gene calls are TRBV28 and TRBJ2-1; D call uncertain. From germline, CDR1 is MDHEN and CDR2 SYDVKM. The CDR3 runs 11 residues.